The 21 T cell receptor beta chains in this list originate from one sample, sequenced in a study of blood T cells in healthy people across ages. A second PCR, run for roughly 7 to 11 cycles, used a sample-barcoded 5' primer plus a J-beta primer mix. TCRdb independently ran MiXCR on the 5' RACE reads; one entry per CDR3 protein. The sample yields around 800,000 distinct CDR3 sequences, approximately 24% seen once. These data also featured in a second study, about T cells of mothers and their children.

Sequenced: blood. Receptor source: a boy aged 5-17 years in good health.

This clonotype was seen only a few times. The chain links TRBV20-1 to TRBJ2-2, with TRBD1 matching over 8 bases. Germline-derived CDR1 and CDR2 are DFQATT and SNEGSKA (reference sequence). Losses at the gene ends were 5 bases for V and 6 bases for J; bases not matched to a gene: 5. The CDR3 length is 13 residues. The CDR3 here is CSAHRTGSGELFF. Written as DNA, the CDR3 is TGCAGTGCTCACCGGACAGGGTCCGGGGAGCTGTTTTTT.

CDR3 region: CSARDLPDGYWGEQYF. Here the CDR3 DNA reads TGCAGTGCTAGAGATCTCCCGGACGGGTATTGGGGCGAGCAGTACTTC. This rearrangement joins TRBV20-1 to TRBJ2-7; D gene uncertain. Per the germline V gene, CDR1 is DFQATT and CDR2 is SNEGSKA (reference sequence). CDR3 size: 16 residues. Trimming cost V 0 bases and J 6 bases, with 21 bases left between them.

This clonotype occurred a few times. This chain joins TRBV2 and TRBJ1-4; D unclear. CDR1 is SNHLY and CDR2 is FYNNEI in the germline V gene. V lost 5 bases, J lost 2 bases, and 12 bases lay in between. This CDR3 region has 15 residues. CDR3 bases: TGTGCCAGCAGTAGGGATTCGGGGACTAATGAAAAACTGTTTTTT. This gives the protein CASSRDSGTNEKLFF.

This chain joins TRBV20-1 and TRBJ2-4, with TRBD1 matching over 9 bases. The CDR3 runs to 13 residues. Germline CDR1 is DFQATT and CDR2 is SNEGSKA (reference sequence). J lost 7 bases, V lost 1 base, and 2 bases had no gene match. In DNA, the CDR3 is TGCAGTGCTAGAGCGACAGGGGGGAACATTCAGTACTTC. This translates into CSARATGGNIQYF.

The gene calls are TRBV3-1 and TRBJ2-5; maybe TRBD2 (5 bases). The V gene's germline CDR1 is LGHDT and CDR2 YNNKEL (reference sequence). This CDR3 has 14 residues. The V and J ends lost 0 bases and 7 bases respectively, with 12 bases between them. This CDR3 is CASSQENGEATQYF. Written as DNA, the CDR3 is TGTGCCAGCAGCCAAGAGAACGGGGAAGCGACCCAGTACTTC.

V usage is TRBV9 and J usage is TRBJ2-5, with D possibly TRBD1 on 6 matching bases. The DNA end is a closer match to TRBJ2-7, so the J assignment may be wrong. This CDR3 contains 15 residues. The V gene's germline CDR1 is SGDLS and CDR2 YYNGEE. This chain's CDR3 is CASSVYPDSSYEQYF. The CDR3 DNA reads TGTGCCAGCAGCGTCTACCCGGACAGTTCCTACGAGCAGTACTTC.

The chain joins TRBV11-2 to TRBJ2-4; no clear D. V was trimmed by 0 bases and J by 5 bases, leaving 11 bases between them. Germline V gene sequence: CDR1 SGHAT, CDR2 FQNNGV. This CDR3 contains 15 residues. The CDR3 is CASSLEGFPENIQYF. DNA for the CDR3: TGTGCCAGCAGCTTAGAGGGGTTCCCCGAAAACATTCAGTACTTC.

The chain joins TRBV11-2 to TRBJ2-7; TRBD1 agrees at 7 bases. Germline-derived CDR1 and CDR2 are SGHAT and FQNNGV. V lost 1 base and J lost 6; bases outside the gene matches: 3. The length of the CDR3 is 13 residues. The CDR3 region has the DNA TGTGCCAGCAGCTTAGCCTCAGGGGGCGAGCAGTACTTC. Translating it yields CASSLASGGEQYF.

CDR3 residues: CATSDSTTGGELDTQYF. In DNA form, the CDR3 reads TGTGCCACCAGTGATTCAACGACAGGGGGAGAATTAGATACGCAGTATTTT. The chain has TRBV24-1 and TRBJ2-3; 9 nucleotides match TRBD1. The CDR3 sequence is 17 residues long. Germline assignment: CDR1 KGHDR and CDR2 SFDVKD. V shed 2 bases, J shed 5 bases, and the junction held 10 bases outside the gene matches.

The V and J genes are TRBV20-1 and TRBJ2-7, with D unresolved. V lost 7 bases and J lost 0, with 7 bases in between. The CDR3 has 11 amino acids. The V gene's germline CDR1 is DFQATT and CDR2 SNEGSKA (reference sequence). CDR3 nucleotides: TGCAGTGGACGGACCTCCTACGAGCAGTACTTC. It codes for CSGRTSYEQYF.

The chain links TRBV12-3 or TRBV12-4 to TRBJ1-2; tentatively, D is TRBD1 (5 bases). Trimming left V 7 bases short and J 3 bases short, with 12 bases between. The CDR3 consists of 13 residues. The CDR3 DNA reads TGTGCCAGCACTCTGGGGCGGGACTATGGCTACACCTTC. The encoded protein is CASTLGRDYGYTF.

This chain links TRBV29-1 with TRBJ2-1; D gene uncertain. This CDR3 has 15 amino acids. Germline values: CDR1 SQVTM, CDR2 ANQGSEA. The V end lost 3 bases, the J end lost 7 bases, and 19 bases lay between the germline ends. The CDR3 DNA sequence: TGCAGCGTTGATGGACCGGGTCCTCAAGGAAATGAGCAGTTCTTC. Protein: CSVDGPGPQGNEQFF.

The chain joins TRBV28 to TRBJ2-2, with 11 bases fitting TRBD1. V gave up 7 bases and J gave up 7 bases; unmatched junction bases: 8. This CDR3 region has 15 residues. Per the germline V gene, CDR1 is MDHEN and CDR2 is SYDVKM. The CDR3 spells CASISGTGGVGELFF. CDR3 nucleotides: TGTGCCAGCATTTCCGGGACAGGGGGGGTCGGGGAGCTGTTTTTT.

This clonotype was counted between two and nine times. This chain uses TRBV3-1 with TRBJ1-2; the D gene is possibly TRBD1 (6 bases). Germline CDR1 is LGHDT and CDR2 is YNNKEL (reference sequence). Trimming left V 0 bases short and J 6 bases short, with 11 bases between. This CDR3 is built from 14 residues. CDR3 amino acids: CASSQDRRGDGYTF. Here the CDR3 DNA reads TGTGCCAGCAGCCAAGATCGAAGGGGGGATGGCTACACCTTC.

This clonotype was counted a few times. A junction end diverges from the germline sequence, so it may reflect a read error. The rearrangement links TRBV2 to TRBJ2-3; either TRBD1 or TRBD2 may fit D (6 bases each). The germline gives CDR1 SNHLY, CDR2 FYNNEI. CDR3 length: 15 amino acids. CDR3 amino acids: CASSEIWGATDTQCF. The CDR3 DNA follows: TGTGCCAGCAGTGAAATATGGGGGGCCACAGATACGCAGTGTTTT.

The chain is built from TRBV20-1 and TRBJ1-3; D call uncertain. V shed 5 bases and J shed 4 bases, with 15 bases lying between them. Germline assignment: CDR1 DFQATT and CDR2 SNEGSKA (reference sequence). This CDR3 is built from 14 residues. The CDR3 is CSALTPDFGNTIYF. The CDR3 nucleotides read TGCAGTGCTTTGACCCCGGACTTCGGAAACACCATATATTTT.

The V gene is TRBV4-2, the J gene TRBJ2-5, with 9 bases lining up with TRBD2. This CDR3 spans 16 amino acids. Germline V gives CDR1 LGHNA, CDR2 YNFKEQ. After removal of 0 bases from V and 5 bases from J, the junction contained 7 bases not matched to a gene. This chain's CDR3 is CASSQDRRGGGETQYF. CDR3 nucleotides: TGTGCCAGCAGCCAAGATCGGCGGGGGGGCGGGGAGACCCAGTACTTC.

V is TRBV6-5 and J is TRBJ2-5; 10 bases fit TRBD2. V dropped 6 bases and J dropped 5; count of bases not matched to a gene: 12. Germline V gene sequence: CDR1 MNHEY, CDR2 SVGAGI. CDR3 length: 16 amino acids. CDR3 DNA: TGTGCCAGCAGAACTTTCACTAGCGGGGCAGGGGAGACCCAGTACTTC. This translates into CASRTFTSGAGETQYF.

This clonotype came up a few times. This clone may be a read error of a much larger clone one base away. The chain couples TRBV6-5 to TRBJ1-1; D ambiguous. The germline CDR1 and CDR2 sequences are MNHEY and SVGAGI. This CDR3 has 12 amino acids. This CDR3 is CACSSLRTEAFF. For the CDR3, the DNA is TGTGCCTGCAGTTCGCTGAGGACTGAAGCTTTCTTT.

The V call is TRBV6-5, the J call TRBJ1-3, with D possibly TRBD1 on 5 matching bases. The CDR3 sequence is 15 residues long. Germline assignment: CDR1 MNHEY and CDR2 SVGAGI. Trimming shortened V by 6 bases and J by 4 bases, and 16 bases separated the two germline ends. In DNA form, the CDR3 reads TGTGCCAGCAGGGCAGGGAGGCTAATCGGAAACACCATATATTTT. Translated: CASRAGRLIGNTIYF.

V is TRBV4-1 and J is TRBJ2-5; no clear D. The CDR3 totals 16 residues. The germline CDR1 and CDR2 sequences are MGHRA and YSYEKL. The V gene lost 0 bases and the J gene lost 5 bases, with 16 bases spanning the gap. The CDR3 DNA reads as TGCGCCAGCAGCCAAGATTTGGGGAACCTCTGGGAGACCCAGTACTTC. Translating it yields CASSQDLGNLWETQYF.